The 20 T cell receptor beta chains in this list originate from one sample, sequenced in a study of cytomegalovirus exposure and HLA in healthy donors. PCR employed 60 Vbeta and 13 Jbeta primers. The repertoire was sequenced with immunoSEQ multiplex PCR; TCRdb's copy has only in-frame clones and lacks some. The sample has about 110,000 clones, 75% seen once. Material: PBMCs. The receptor set was obtained from a male donor in good health and CMV-seropositive.

The rearrangement links TRBV7-9 to TRBJ2-7; the D gene is possibly TRBD2 (6 bases). This CDR3 is 14 amino acids long. The V end was cut by 1 base, the J end by 2 bases, with 9 bases between. Per germline, CDR1 SEHNR and CDR2 FQNEAQ (reference sequence). CDR3 sequence: CASSLVGLPYEQYF. In nucleotides, the CDR3 is TGTGCCAGCAGCTTAGTGGGACTCCCCTACGAGCAGTACTTC.

The chain recombines TRBV27 with TRBJ2-1, with D uncertain. This CDR3 comprises 13 residues. The germline CDR1 and CDR2 sequences are MNHEY and SMNVEV (reference sequence). V lost 5 bases and J lost 10, with 15 bases in between. The CDR3 sequence: CASSPVRLSEQFF. As DNA, the CDR3 is TGTGCCAGCAGTCCGGTCAGGTTGTCAGAGCAGTTCTTC.

This sequence joins TRBV28 and TRBJ1-5; maybe TRBD1 (5 bases). Per the germline V gene, CDR1 is MDHEN and CDR2 is SYDVKM. CDR3 length: 17 amino acids. The V and J ends lost 7 bases and 1 base respectively, with 20 bases between them. The CDR3 here is CASTSSGGVGSNQPQHF. The CDR3 coding sequence is TGTGCCAGCACCTCCTCCGGGGGTGTGGGCAGCAATCAGCCCCAGCATTTT. Combining the CDR3 with reference TRBV28 and TRBJ1-5 gives the whole variable domain DVKVTQSSRYLVKRTGEKVFLECVQDMDHENMFWYRQDPGLGLRLIYFSYDVKMKEKGDIPEGYSVSREKKERFSLILESASTNQTSMYLCASTSSGGVGSNQPQHFGDGTRLSIL.

This chain links TRBV7-9 with TRBJ1-1; 11 nucleotides match TRBD1. V was pared by 4 bases and J by 7 bases, with 5 bases of the junction left unmatched. The CDR3 runs to 14 residues. Per the germline V gene, CDR1 is SEHNR and CDR2 is FQNEAQ (reference sequence). The CDR3 region is CASSWGQGEGEAFF. CDR3 coding DNA: TGTGCCAGCAGCTGGGGACAGGGGGAGGGTGAAGCTTTCTTT.

The chain joins TRBV29-1 to TRBJ2-5, with 7 nucleotides matching TRBD1. Germline trimming cut 8 bases from V and 6 bases from J; bases unmatched to any gene: 6. The CDR3 is made up of 11 amino acids. In germline, CDR1 is SQVTM, CDR2 ANQGSEA. The CDR3 nucleotides are TGCAGCATTGGACAGGCTAAGACCCAGTACTTC. Translating it yields CSIGQAKTQYF.

This chain connects TRBV9 to TRBJ2-7, with 7 bases lining up with TRBD1. CDR3 size: 15 residues. Germline V gives CDR1 SGDLS, CDR2 YYNGEE. The J segment lost 2 bases and the V segment lost 0 bases, leaving 5 bases of the junction unmatched. The CDR3 region is CASSVAPQGPYEQYF. For the CDR3, the DNA is TGTGCCAGCAGCGTAGCGCCACAGGGGCCCTACGAGCAGTACTTC.

This chain links TRBV6-5 with TRBJ2-7; 10 nucleotides match TRBD1. The CDR3 runs 14 residues. Trimming cost V 6 bases and J 4 bases; bases outside gene matches: 6. Germline V CDR1 and CDR2: MNHEY, SVGAGI. CDR3 DNA sequence: TGTGCCAGCAGCGTCCGGGACAGGGGTTACGAGCAGTACTTC. Amino acids: CASSVRDRGYEQYF.

The V gene is TRBV4-3, the J gene TRBJ2-2, with 11 bases fitting TRBD2. The CDR3 is 16 residues long. Trimming took 0 bases from V and 6 from J; bases not matched to a gene: 3. Germline V CDR1 and CDR2: LGHNA, YSLEER. CDR3 amino acids: CASSQEVAGGAGELFF. The CDR3 DNA is TGCGCCAGCAGCCAAGAAGTAGCGGGGGGGGCCGGGGAGCTGTTTTTT.

The chain combines TRBV4-2 with TRBJ2-1, with a possible D match to TRBD1 (6 bases). Looked up from germline, CDR1 is LGHNA and CDR2 is YNFKEQ. Trimming removed 3 bases from V and 8 bases from J, with 17 bases in between. The CDR3 totals 15 residues. The CDR3 coding sequence is TGTGCCAGCAGCCAGGAATTTACAGGGTACCATGAGCAGTTCTTC. Amino acid sequence: CASSQEFTGYHEQFF.

The chain uses TRBV2 and TRBJ2-7; 8 nucleotides agree with TRBD1. Germline loops: CDR1 SNHLY, CDR2 FYNNEI. This CDR3 has 14 amino acids. With 4 bases clipped from V and 3 bases from J, the junction kept 5 bases outside the gene matches. The DNA of the CDR3 is TGTGCCAGCAGTGCCCAGGGGGCGGTCTACGAGCAGTACTTC. Residues: CASSAQGAVYEQYF.

Remarks on this clone: Different DNA sequences within this sample yield the same CDR3. This chain joins TRBV5-1 and TRBJ2-5; D gene ambiguous. The CDR3 totals 11 residues. V was clipped by 2 bases and J by 5 bases, with 4 bases between them. Germline CDR1 and CDR2: SGHRS and YFSETQ. The DNA of the CDR3 is TGCGCCAGCAGCTTTCGGGAGACCCAGTACTTC. It is translated as CASSFRETQYF.

The gene calls are TRBV5-4 and TRBJ1-4; 10 bases are shared with TRBD1. Germline CDR1 is SGHNT and CDR2 is YYREEE (reference sequence). J lost 5 bases, V lost 4 bases, and 2 bases had no gene match. The CDR3 has 14 residues. The CDR3, as DNA: TGTGCCAGCAGCCGGGACAGGGGAAATGAAAAACTGTTTTTT. This codes for CASSRDRGNEKLFF.

The J gene is TRBJ2-3, the V gene TRBV15; D gene ambiguous. This CDR3 region has 14 residues. Germline CDR1 reads LNHNV; CDR2 reads YYDKDF (reference sequence). Trimming pared 3 bases from V and 1 base from J, leaving 8 bases between. The CDR3 DNA reads as TGTGCCACCAGCAGCAGGATGGGCACAGATACGCAGTATTTT. This sequence encodes CATSSRMGTDTQYF.

The rearrangement uses TRBV28 and TRBJ1-4; TRBD1 agrees at 9 bases. V gave up 5 bases and J gave up 5 bases; unmatched junction bases: 15. This CDR3 region has 18 residues. Looked up from germline, CDR1 is MDHEN and CDR2 is SYDVKM. CDR3 DNA sequence: TGTGCCAGCAGTGGGGGGGCGTGGCGACAGGGGGGAAATGAAAAACTGTTTTTT. It codes for CASSGGAWRQGGNEKLFF. The variable domain in full, completed from reference TRBV28 and TRBJ1-4, reads DVKVTQSSRYLVKRTGEKVFLECVQDMDHENMFWYRQDPGLGLRLIYFSYDVKMKEKGDIPEGYSVSREKKERFSLILESASTNQTSMYLCASSGGAWRQGGNEKLFFGSGTQLSVL.

This sequence joins TRBV4-3 and TRBJ2-3; no definite D call. CDR1 is LGHNA and CDR2 is YSLEER in the germline V gene. V dropped 4 bases and J dropped 1 base, with 9 bases sitting between them. The CDR3 consists of 14 residues. As DNA, the CDR3 is TGCGCCAGCAGCCGAGGCGTTCGCACAGATACGCAGTATTTT. It is translated as CASSRGVRTDTQYF.

In its sample, this clone was seen a few times. The J gene is TRBJ1-1, the V gene TRBV18, with D tentatively TRBD1 (5 bases). The CDR3 has 14 amino acids. Trimming took 3 bases from V and 3 from J, leaving 11 bases between them. Per germline, CDR1 KGHSH and CDR2 LQKENI. The CDR3 here is CASSPGLRDTEAFF. CDR3 DNA: TGTGCCAGCTCACCCGGTCTCAGGGACACTGAAGCTTTCTTT.

This chain joins TRBV27 and TRBJ2-3, with D possibly TRBD2 on 5 matching bases. The CDR3 has 14 residues. Per the germline V gene, CDR1 is MNHEY and CDR2 is SMNVEV (reference sequence). V was trimmed by 6 bases and J by 5 bases, leaving 15 bases between them. DNA of the CDR3: TGTGCCAGCAGCCCTACATCTGGAGGAGATACGCAGTATTTT. Its protein product is CASSPTSGGDTQYF.

In this sample, this clone turned up once. Germline is not matched at one junction end, which may reflect a read error. The rearrangement joins TRBV4-2 to TRBJ1-2; tentative D call: TRBD1 (5 bases). Looked up from germline, CDR1 is LGHNA and CDR2 is YNFKEQ. The CDR3 totals 15 residues. CDR3 amino acids: CASSQAAGTNYSYTF. DNA of the CDR3: TGTGCCAGCAGCCAAGCCGCGGGGACTAACTATAGCTACACCTTC.

This chain uses TRBV9 with TRBJ2-3; TRBD2 agrees at 9 bases. Germline values: CDR1 SGDLS, CDR2 YYNGEE. V lost 0 bases and J lost 2; bases outside the gene matches: 7. CDR3 length equals 17 residues. The CDR3 protein is CASSVAPLAGFTDTQYF. Here the CDR3 DNA reads TGTGCCAGCAGCGTAGCCCCACTAGCGGGTTTCACAGATACGCAGTATTTT.

The gene calls are TRBV7-8 and TRBJ1-5, with 7 bases fitting TRBD1. V lost 3 bases to trimming and J lost 1 base; unmatched junction nucleotides: 0. CDR1 SGHVS and CDR2 FQNEAQ come from the germline V gene. This CDR3 has 14 amino acids. In nucleotides, the CDR3 is TGTGCCAGCAGCTTGACAGGGAGCAATCAGCCCCAGCATTTT. This codes for CASSLTGSNQPQHF.